One T cell receptor beta chain is described in this entry. The antigen it binds to is not known. Per-nucleotide qualities are absent, and no much larger clonotype sits a single base away. The germline V gene provides CDR1 ENHRY and CDR2 SYGVKD. Reading from cysteine to phenylalanine, the CDR3 counts 15 amino acids. Only CDR3 DNA is held: 45 bases, read in frame from base 1. V lost 0 bases and J lost 2 bases; the stretch between them is 10 bases long. Donors were healthy HIV-negative adults with no recently reported acute infections or vaccinations. Every donor was a Caucasian adult living in Nashville, Tennessee, USA. Magnetic negative selection was used to enrich CD4+ T cells, after which naive cells were positively selected on CD45RA and the negative fraction became the memory subset. Blood was collected by leukapheresis, and PBMCs were isolated by Ficoll-Histopaque density gradient centrifugation and then cryopreserved in liquid nitrogen vapor phase. Purity and quantity of every magnetically sorted T cell population were checked by analytical flow cytometry. From each sorted fraction, genomic DNA was isolated and quantified by UV absorbance on a Nanodrop 2000c.

Using the deep immunoSEQ assay, TCR CDR3 regions were amplified from genomic DNA by multiplex PCR. Genomic DNA extracted from each cell subset was distributed evenly over all wells of several immunoSEQ 96-well plates, and each plate served as one replicate. For sorted subsets, about 200 ng genomic DNA, equal to 30,000 to 35,000 T cell genomes, was loaded into each replicate PCR. The purified libraries were quantified using a Qubit 3.0 fluorometer, sized with a Bioanalyzer 2100, and then quantified again using the KAPA Library Quantification kit. A separate single-read 150-cycle Illumina NextSeq 550 flow cell was used to sequence each immunoSEQ 96-well plate. Concerning the study's data processing: Because the immunoSEQ output included only junctional sequences and no quality scores, the filtering could not be the same as the filtering used for full-length reads. Sequences were annotated with PyIR, a Python wrapper for IgBLAST v1.9, using IMGT germline references to assign V/J genes and CDR3. Reads were removed for weak V/J assignments (E-value above 1e-6), missing CDR3, stop codons, out-of-frame junctions, or ambiguous translated residues. V3J clonotypes were defined as sequences sharing an identical inferred V gene, J gene, and CDR3 amino acid sequence. Percentage overlap between repertoires was calculated by dividing the number of shared unique clonotypes by the size of the smaller repertoire. Repertoire richness was assessed with RTK rarefaction, the Chao1 estimator, and Recon v2.1 estimates of unobserved clonotypes. For all TCRbeta clonotypes obtained by the gDNA method from four donors, generation probabilities were computed with OLGA. In TCRdb, the immuneACCESS table is reduced to in-frame sequences with V and J assigned. These tables do not hold every clone; where another copy was compared, an unresolved V gene accounts for under half, and the others remain unexplained. V, J and clone size are taken as reported in that table, and D and trimming were inferred from the DNA itself. This sample gives 2 million to 2.5 million clones in total; more than 90% of them show up just once. The ten biggest clones cover roughly 0.13% of the sample.

This sample is drawn from a study of shared clonotypes between healthy human individuals (dated by TCRdb to between 2020 and 2021). Notes on the research overall: The cohort included a few men and two women between 18 and 49 years of age. Different laboratories and diverse techniques were used to prepare libraries and sequence TCR repertoires, to increase sequencing depth and limit assay-specific biases. Between about 0.94 and 10 billion PBMCs per donor were obtained by leukapheresis. To estimate repertoire size and how much clonotype sharing occurs between individuals, the study deeply sequenced the blood TCR repertoires of several healthy adults. For each donor, three plates each were used for CD4 naive and CD4 memory, two plates were used for CD8 naive, and one plate was used for CD8 memory. What the work shows at the level of the full study, not this receptor alone: Higher generation probabilities were observed for clonotypes shared by all four sorted-subset donors than for non-shared clonotypes. Naive subsets generally had larger estimated clonotype richness than memory subsets did. When a handful of donors were compared, the shared fraction of clonotypes was 5% to 6.5% for naive CD4, approximately 3.3% for naive CD8, about 2.5% for memory CD4, and around 0.4% for memory CD8. Sampling was limited to blood, and TCR repertoires in tissue likely differ from TCR repertoires in blood. Incomplete sequencing was indicated by rarefaction of sorted-subset datasets, despite the large sequencing depth. Pairwise subsampling led to the expectation that sequencing depth would affect the degree of clonotype sharing among donors. The small number of donors limited the genetic and exposure-history diversity represented.

The V and J genes are TRBV10-3 and TRBJ2-5, with the D gene uncertain. The receptor was isolated from a man between 18 and 29 years old in good health. Sequences were obtained from naive CD4+ T cells sorted from blood. Per the publication, the cell subset or site label means: CD45RA+ positively selected. The DNA sequence is as follows: TGTGCCATCAGTGAGTCGTTAACAGTTCAAGAGACCCAGTACTTC. It translates as CAISESLTVQETQYF.